This TCR beta chain originates from a study of blood T cell repertoires in COVID-19. About the research overall: Samples of COVID-19 (acute and convalescent) were obtained from the United States, Italy and Spain. PBMCs, B-cell-depleted T cells, or T cells provided the cDNA or gDNA that made up the material.

How the authors handled the data: Cell counts per sample came from amplifying reference gene primers. Profiling relied on immunoSEQ multiplex PCR, and the TCRdb table lists in-frame clones only, not all of them. V and J calls and clone size are as listed in that table; D and trimming were resolved from the DNA. The profile covers roughly 67,000 clones, with almost 85% appearing a single time and more than 20% taken by the ten largest. V was cut by 0 bases and J by 11 bases, with 13 bases left in between. CDR3 length equals 12 residues. Germline lookup yields CDR1 GTSNPN and CDR2 SVGIG (reference sequence).

The origin of this receptor is a man aged 45 to 65 with acute or convalescent COVID-19. The sequenced sample consisted of peripheral blood. V is TRBV30 and J is TRBJ1-1; a possible D gene is TRBD1 (5 bases). The CDR3 loop reads CAWSVPRGTAFF. In DNA form, the CDR3 reads TGTGCCTGGAGTGTACCACGGGGGACGGCTTTCTTT.